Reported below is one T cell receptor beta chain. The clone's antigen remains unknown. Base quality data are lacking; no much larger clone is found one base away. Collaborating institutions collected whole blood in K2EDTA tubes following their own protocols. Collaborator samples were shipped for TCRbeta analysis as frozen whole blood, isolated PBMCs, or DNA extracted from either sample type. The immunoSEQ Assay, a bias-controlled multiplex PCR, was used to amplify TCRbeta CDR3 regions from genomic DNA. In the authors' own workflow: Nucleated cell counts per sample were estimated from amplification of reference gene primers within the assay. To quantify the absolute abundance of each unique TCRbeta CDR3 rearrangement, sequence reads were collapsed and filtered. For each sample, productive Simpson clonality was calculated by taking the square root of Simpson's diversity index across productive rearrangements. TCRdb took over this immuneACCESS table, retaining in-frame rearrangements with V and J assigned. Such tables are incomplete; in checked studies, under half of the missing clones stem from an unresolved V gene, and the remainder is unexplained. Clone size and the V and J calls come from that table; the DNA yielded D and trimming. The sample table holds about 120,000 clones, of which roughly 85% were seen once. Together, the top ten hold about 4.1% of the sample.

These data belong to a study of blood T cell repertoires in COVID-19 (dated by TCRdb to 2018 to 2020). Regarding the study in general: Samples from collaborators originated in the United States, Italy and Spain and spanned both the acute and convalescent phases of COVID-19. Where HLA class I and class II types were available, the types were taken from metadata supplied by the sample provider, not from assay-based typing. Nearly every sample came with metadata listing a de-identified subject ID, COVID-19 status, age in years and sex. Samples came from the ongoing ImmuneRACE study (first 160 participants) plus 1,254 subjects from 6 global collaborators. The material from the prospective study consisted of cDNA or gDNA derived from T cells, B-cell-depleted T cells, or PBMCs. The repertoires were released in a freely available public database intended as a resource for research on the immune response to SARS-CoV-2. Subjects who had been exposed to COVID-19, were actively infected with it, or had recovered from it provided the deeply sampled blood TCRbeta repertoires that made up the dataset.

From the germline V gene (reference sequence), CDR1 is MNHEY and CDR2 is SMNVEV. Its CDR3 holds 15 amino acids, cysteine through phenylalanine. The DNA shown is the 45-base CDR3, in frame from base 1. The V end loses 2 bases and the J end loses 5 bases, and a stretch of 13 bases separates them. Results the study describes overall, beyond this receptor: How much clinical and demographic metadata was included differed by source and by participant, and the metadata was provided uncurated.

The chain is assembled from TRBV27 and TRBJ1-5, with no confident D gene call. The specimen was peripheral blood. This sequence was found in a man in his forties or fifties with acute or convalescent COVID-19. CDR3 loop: CASSLGTTLDQPQHF. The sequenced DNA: TGTGCCAGCAGTTTAGGAACGACACTGGATCAGCCCCAGCATTTT.